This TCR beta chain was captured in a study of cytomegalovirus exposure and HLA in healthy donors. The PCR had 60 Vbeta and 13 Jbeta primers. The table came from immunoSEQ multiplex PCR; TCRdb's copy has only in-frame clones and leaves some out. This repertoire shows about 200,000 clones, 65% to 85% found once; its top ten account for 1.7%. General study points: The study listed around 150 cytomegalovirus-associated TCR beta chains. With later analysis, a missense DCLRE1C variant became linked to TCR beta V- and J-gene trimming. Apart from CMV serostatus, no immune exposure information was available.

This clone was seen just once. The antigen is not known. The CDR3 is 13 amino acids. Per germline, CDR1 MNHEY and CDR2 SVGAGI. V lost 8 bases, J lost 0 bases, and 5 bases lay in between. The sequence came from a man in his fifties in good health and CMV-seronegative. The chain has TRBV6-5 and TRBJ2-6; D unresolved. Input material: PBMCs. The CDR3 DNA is TGTGCCAGCTGGAGCTCTGGGGCCAACGTCCTGACTTTC. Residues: CASWSSGANVLTF.